The 25 T cell receptor beta chains listed next were all sequenced from one sample in a study of a mutant IDH1 vaccine in newly diagnosed glioma. As to time point: week 11, during vaccination. Topical imiquimod was applied with each vaccine dose, which held 300 ug of mutant IDH1 20-mer peptide. For these receptors, no antigen is known. Measured with immunoSEQ multiplex PCR; TCRdb has only the in-frame clones, and not every one. The data show tens of thousands of clones, around 84% seen once. The source material was PBMCs, sampled from a glioma patient whose treatment included an IDH1 peptide vaccine. The receptors originated from a woman aged 45-59 years with glioma.

The chain recombines TRBV5-1 with TRBJ2-1; 15 bases fit TRBD2. Germline values: CDR1 SGHRS, CDR2 YFSETQ. This CDR3 is built from 15 residues. Trimming at V came to 3 bases and at J to 8 bases, leaving 3 bases not matched to a gene. The CDR3: CASSSGTSGGHEQFF. The CDR3 nucleotides are TGCGCCAGCAGCTCAGGGACTAGCGGGGGGCATGAGCAGTTCTTC.

This clone occurred once. The CDR3 DNA reads as TGTGCCATCAGTGAGCACACCTCAGAGGCAGGTGAGCAGTTCTTC. This sequence encodes CAISEHTSEAGEQFF. J is TRBJ2-1 and V is TRBV10-3; D gene ambiguous. Germline CDR1 ENHRY, CDR2 SYGVKD. CDR3 length: 15 amino acids. The ends were cut back, 2 bases at V and 9 bases at J, with 17 bases in the middle.

This sequence joins TRBV28 and TRBJ2-1, with 7 bases matching TRBD1. Trimming cost V 2 bases and J 14 bases; bases outside gene matches: 6. The CDR3 runs 12 residues. Germline-derived CDR1 and CDR2 are MDHEN and SYDVKM. The CDR3 DNA is TGTGCCAGCAGTTTAATTCGGCAGGGGGAGTTCTTC. Protein sequence: CASSLIRQGEFF. Full variable domain (outside the CDR3, taken from reference TRBV28 and TRBJ2-1): DVKVTQSSRYLVKRTGEKVFLECVQDMDHENMFWYRQDPGLGLRLIYFSYDVKMKEKGDIPEGYSVSREKKERFSLILESASTNQTSMYLCASSLIRQGEFFGPGTRLTVL.

The chain recombines TRBV5-6 with TRBJ2-7; possibly TRBD1 for D (6 bases). With 6 bases removed from V and 3 bases from J, the gap between germline ends came to 10 bases. This CDR3 contains 12 residues. Germline V CDR1 and CDR2: SGHDT, YYEEEE. This CDR3 reads CASNVGGYEQYF. As DNA, the CDR3 is TGTGCCAGCAACGTAGGGGGCTACGAGCAGTACTTC. Combining the CDR3 with reference TRBV5-6 and TRBJ2-7 gives the whole variable domain DAGVTQSPTHLIKTRGQQVTLRCSPKSGHDTVSWYQQALGQGPQFIFQYYEEEERQRGNFPDRFSGHQFPNYSSELNVNALLLGDSALYLCASNVGGYEQYFGPGTRLTVT.

The chain carries TRBV29-1 and TRBJ2-3; D unclear. CDR1 and CDR2 from the germline V gene are SQVTM and ANQGSEA. This CDR3 is 14 amino acids long. Trimming cost V 3 bases and J 0 bases, with 10 bases left between them. In DNA form, the CDR3 reads TGCAGCGTTGAGGGCCCTTCGAGCACAGATACGCAGTATTTT. Protein product: CSVEGPSSTDTQYF.

The chain links TRBV9 to TRBJ1-6; 11 bases match TRBD1. The germline V gene encodes CDR1 SGDLS and CDR2 YYNGEE. With V trimmed by 1 base and J by 7 bases, 4 bases remained unmatched. The CDR3 sequence is 16 residues long. CDR3 in DNA: TGTGCCAGCAGCGTAAATCGGGACAGGGGGAATTCACCCCTCCACTTT. Its translation: CASSVNRDRGNSPLHF.

The gene calls are TRBV19 and TRBJ1-1; D remains unclear. Germline CDR1 is LNHDA and CDR2 is SQIVND (reference sequence). The CDR3 loop spans 16 amino acids. Trimming removed 8 bases from V and 1 base from J, with 20 bases in between. The CDR3 bases are TGTGCCAGTCGGCCCCAATTGACAACAGCGAACACTGAAGCTTTCTTT. Protein product: CASRPQLTTANTEAFF.

The chain is built from TRBV6-6 and TRBJ1-1; 8 nucleotides match TRBD1. CDR1 and CDR2 from the germline V gene are MNHNY and SVGAGI (reference sequence). V was pared by 4 bases and J by 2 bases, with 9 bases of the junction left unmatched. The CDR3 runs 16 residues. CDR3 amino acids: CASSSTRTGINTEAFF. The CDR3 region has the DNA TGTGCCAGCAGTTCTACCCGGACAGGGATAAACACTGAAGCTTTCTTT.

The genes are TRBV9 and TRBJ2-2, with 9 bases that match TRBD2. The CDR3 sequence is 17 residues long. V lost 0 bases to trimming and J lost 6 bases; unmatched junction nucleotides: 9. Germline CDR1 is SGDLS and CDR2 is YYNGEE. CDR3 sequence: CASSVASSGGLSGELFF. The CDR3 DNA is TGTGCCAGCAGCGTAGCGTCGAGCGGGGGGCTCTCCGGGGAGCTGTTTTTT.

This rearrangement joins TRBV4-2 to TRBJ2-4, with 9 bases aligning to TRBD2. This CDR3 region has 16 residues. Germline V gene lookup returns CDR1 LGHNA and CDR2 YNFKEQ. V shed 0 bases, J shed 8 bases, and the junction held 8 bases outside the gene matches. The CDR3, as DNA: TGTGCCAGCAGCCAAGAGGGTGCGGGGGGGGGAGACATTCAGTACTTC. This translates into CASSQEGAGGGDIQYF.

V and J are TRBV19 and TRBJ1-2; 8 nucleotides match TRBD1. This CDR3 is built from 16 residues. Germline trimming cut 5 bases from V and 1 base from J; bases unmatched to any gene: 9. Germline V gene sequence: CDR1 LNHDA, CDR2 SQIVND (reference sequence). The CDR3: CASSPDQTGVNYGYTF. CDR3 nucleotides: TGTGCCAGTAGTCCCGATCAGACAGGGGTTAACTATGGCTACACCTTC.

The chain uses TRBV11-2 and TRBJ1-1; the match to TRBD1 covers 7 bases. The CDR3 runs 15 residues. Trimming cost V 4 bases and J 7 bases; bases outside gene matches: 12. In germline, CDR1 is SGHAT, CDR2 FQNNGV. The CDR3 coding sequence is TGTGCCAGCAGCTCCGGCCAGGGGGTGAGATATGAAGCTTTCTTT. The encoded protein is CASSSGQGVRYEAFF.

J is TRBJ1-1 and V is TRBV2, with 12 positions matching TRBD1. After removal of 6 bases from V and 7 bases from J, the junction contained 9 bases not matched to a gene. CDR3 length equals 15 residues. The germline CDR1 and CDR2 sequences are SNHLY and FYNNEI. The CDR3 nucleotides read TGTGCCAGCAGCGGATGGGACAGGGGGCAAGATGAAGCTTTCTTT. Residues: CASSGWDRGQDEAFF.

The chain couples TRBV6-6 to TRBJ1-4, with D perhaps TRBD1 (6 bases). Germline CDR1 is MNHNY and CDR2 is SVGAGI (reference sequence). The CDR3 has 12 amino acids. V lost 4 bases, J lost 10 bases, and 10 bases lay in between. The CDR3 protein is CASSSQDRKLFF. The DNA of the CDR3 is TGTGCCAGCAGTTCCCAGGACAGAAAACTGTTTTTT.

This clone has just a few counts. The chain joins TRBV5-4 to TRBJ2-1, with 12 bases matching TRBD2. From germline, CDR1 is SGHNT and CDR2 YYREEE (reference sequence). This CDR3 is built from 15 residues. V lost 5 bases and J lost 9; bases outside the gene matches: 9. CDR3 sequence: CASSYLAGGLGEQFF. The CDR3 coding sequence is TGTGCCAGCAGTTATCTAGCGGGGGGGCTGGGTGAGCAGTTCTTC.

The rearrangement joins TRBV6-1 to TRBJ1-1; TRBD1 might be the D (6 bases). The CDR3 has 14 amino acids. Trimming pared 8 bases from V and 4 bases from J, leaving 17 bases between. The germline CDR1 and CDR2 sequences are MNHNS and SASEGT. CDR3 nucleotides: TGTGCCAGCCTTTCTCAGGGGAAGGGCACTGAAGCTTTCTTT. Translation: CASLSQGKGTEAFF.

The chain couples TRBV27 to TRBJ1-5; TRBD1 might be the D (5 bases). The CDR3 has 14 amino acids. Germline CDR1 reads MNHEY; CDR2 reads SMNVEV (reference sequence). The V and J ends lost 8 bases and 7 bases respectively, with 18 bases between them. CDR3 loop: CASSPGGSYQPQHF. The CDR3 bases are TGTGCCAGCTCCCCTGGGGGGTCCTACCAGCCCCAGCATTTT.

This clone has just a few counts. The gene calls are TRBV2 and TRBJ2-6; D is unclear. The CDR3 length is 11 residues. Germline CDR1 and CDR2: SNHLY and FYNNEI. Trimming shortened V by 6 bases and J by 8 bases, and 5 bases separated the two germline ends. CDR3 nucleotides: TGTGCCAGCAGCAGGACCAACGTCCTGACTTTC. This encodes CASSRTNVLTF. Together with reference TRBV2 and TRBJ2-6, the CDR3 gives the full variable domain: EPEVTQTPSHQVTQMGQEVILRCVPISNHLYFYWYRQILGQKVEFLVSFYNNEISEKSEIFDDQFSVERPDGSNFTLKIRSTKLEDSAMYFCASSRTNVLTFGAGSRLTVL.

The chain has TRBV25-1 and TRBJ1-2; TRBD1 might be the D (5 bases). Trimming pared 2 bases from V and 4 bases from J, leaving 11 bases between. The CDR3 has 14 amino acids. Germline CDR1 reads MGHDK; CDR2 reads SYGVNS. The DNA of the CDR3 is TGTGCCAGCAGTGAACGGGACCGAGGCTATGGCTACACCTTC. This codes for CASSERDRGYGYTF.

The chain links TRBV5-4 to TRBJ2-5, with 7 positions matching TRBD2. This CDR3 has 13 amino acids. The ends lost 6 bases at V and 4 bases at J; junction bases unmatched: 6. Germline V lookup: CDR1 SGHNT, CDR2 YYREEE (reference sequence). The CDR3 loop reads CASTNWGGETQYF. CDR3 in DNA: TGTGCCAGCACCAACTGGGGGGGAGAGACCCAGTACTTC.

The chain links TRBV6-4 to TRBJ1-5, with unresolved D. The CDR3 sequence is 14 residues long. Trimming shortened V by 0 bases and J by 1 base, and 4 bases separated the two germline ends. The germline CDR1 and CDR2 sequences are MRHNA and SNTAGT. The CDR3 here is CASSDSVSNQPQHF. The DNA of the CDR3 is TGTGCCAGCAGTGACTCGGTCAGCAATCAGCCCCAGCATTTT.

The chain is built from TRBV5-4 and TRBJ1-4; D is unresolved. The V end lost 4 bases, the J end lost 0 bases, and 10 bases lay between the germline ends. Germline V gene sequence: CDR1 SGHNT, CDR2 YYREEE (reference sequence). CDR3 size: 15 residues. CDR3 residues: CASSREVPTNEKLFF. In nucleotides, the CDR3 is TGTGCCAGCAGCCGAGAGGTCCCAACTAATGAAAAACTGTTTTTT.

This clone has more than one count but fewer than ten. The rearrangement joins TRBV9 to TRBJ2-1; no reliable D call. In germline, CDR1 is SGDLS, CDR2 YYNGEE. The CDR3 totals 12 residues. Trimming took off 4 bases at V and 7 bases at J, with 9 bases between the two ends. The CDR3 region is CASSIRPNEQFF. DNA for the CDR3: TGTGCCAGCAGCATTCGACCGAATGAGCAGTTCTTC.

The chain couples TRBV14 to TRBJ1-5; TRBD1 might be the D (5 bases). This CDR3 is 16 amino acids long. V lost 4 bases, J lost 0 bases, and 13 bases lay in between. The V gene's germline CDR1 is SGHDN and CDR2 FVKESK. CDR3 loop: CASSRSGLFSNQPQHF. CDR3 nucleotide sequence: TGTGCCAGCAGCCGATCAGGGCTGTTTAGCAATCAGCCCCAGCATTTT.

About this clone itself: Other DNA sequences in the same sample also yield this CDR3. This chain links TRBV5-4 with TRBJ1-5; D not resolved. The length of the CDR3 is 13 residues. The germline CDR1 and CDR2 sequences are SGHNT and YYREEE (reference sequence). Trimming removed 0 bases from V and 0 bases from J, with 1 base in between. The CDR3 DNA sequence: TGTGCCAGCAGCTTGGATAGCAATCAGCCCCAGCATTTT. It is translated as CASSLDSNQPQHF.